This T cell receptor beta chain is drawn from a study of CD8+ T cells in alopecia areata. Turning to the study itself: Treated patients took oral tofacitinib at 5 to 10 mg twice daily.

Germline trimming cut 8 bases from V and 2 bases from J; bases unmatched to any gene: 9. Germline values: CDR1 SNHLY, CDR2 FYNNEI. This CDR3 comprises 14 residues. RNA extraction and reverse transcription yielded cDNA as sequencing template. The data were produced by immunoSEQ multiplex PCR, yet TCRdb's version contains in-frame clones alone and is incomplete. Of about 97,000 clones listed, 35% to 45% are singletons. The sequencing sample was made of CD4+ T cells sorted from blood. The chain links TRBV2 to TRBJ2-7; TRBD1 aligns across 7 bases. The origin of this receptor is a human donor with alopecia areata. CDR3 sequence reads: CASAGTVQPYEQYF. CDR3 nucleotides: TGTGCCAGCGCCGGGACAGTTCAACCCTACGAGCAGTACTTC.